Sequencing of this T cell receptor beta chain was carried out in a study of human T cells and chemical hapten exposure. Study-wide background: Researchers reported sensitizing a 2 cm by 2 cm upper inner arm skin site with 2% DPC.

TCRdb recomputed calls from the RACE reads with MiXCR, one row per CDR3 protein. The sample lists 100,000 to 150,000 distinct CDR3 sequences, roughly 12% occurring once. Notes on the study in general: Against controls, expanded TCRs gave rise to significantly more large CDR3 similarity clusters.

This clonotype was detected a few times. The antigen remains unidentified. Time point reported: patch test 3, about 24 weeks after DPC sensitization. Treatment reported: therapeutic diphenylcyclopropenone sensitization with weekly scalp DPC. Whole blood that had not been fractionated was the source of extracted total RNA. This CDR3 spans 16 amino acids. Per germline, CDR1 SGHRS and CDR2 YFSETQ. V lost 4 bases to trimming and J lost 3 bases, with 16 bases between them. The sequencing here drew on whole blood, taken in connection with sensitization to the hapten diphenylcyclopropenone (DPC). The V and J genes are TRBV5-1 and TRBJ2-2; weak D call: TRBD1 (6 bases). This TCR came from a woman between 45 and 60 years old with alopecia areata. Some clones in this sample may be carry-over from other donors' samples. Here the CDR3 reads CASSLGGTSYTGELFF. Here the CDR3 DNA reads TGCGCCAGCAGCCTTGGTGGGACATCGTACACCGGGGAGCTGTTTTTT.